These 30 T cell receptor beta chains were all obtained from the same sample, sequenced in a study of blood T cell repertoires in COVID-19. The protocol was immunoSEQ multiplex PCR, while the TCRdb copy is restricted to in-frame clones and leaves out a portion. Of 140,000 or so clones listed, roughly 90% are singletons. The sequenced sample was peripheral blood. The receptors come from a woman aged 45-59 years with acute or convalescent COVID-19.

This chain uses TRBV5-1 with TRBJ2-2; the D gene is possibly TRBD2 (5 bases). CDR1 and CDR2 from the germline V gene are SGHRS and YFSETQ. V gave up 0 bases and J gave up 7 bases, with 13 bases separating them. The CDR3 contains 15 residues. The CDR3 protein is CASSLAYVSGGELFF. The CDR3 DNA reads TGCGCCAGCAGCTTGGCCTATGTGAGCGGCGGGGAGCTGTTTTTT. Variable domain in full (rest from reference TRBV5-1 and TRBJ2-2): KAGVTQTPRYLIKTRGQQVTLSCSPISGHRSVSWYQQTPGQGLQFLFEYFSETQRNKGNFPGRFSGRQFSNSRSEMNVSTLELGDSALYLCASSLAYVSGGELFFGEGSRLTVL.

The gene calls are TRBV5-6 and TRBJ2-7, with 12 nucleotides matching TRBD1. Germline V gene data show CDR1 as SGHDT and CDR2 as YYEEEE. J was trimmed by 7 bases and V by 9 bases; bases with no gene match: 14. The CDR3 runs 15 residues. CDR3 residues: CATNQWGQGAREQYF. CDR3 DNA sequence: TGTGCCACCAACCAGTGGGGACAGGGGGCGAGGGAGCAGTACTTC.

This clone was seen once. In the same sample, other DNA sequences code for this CDR3. The gene calls are TRBV9 and TRBJ2-3; 9 bases are shared with TRBD2. Trimming took 0 bases from V and 3 from J; bases not matched to a gene: 2. The germline gives CDR1 SGDLS, CDR2 YYNGEE. CDR3 length equals 15 residues. CDR3 amino acids: CASSVGAGGTDTQYF. In DNA, the CDR3 is TGTGCCAGCAGCGTAGGAGCGGGGGGTACAGATACGCAGTATTTT.

The chain combines TRBV5-6 with TRBJ2-4; 7 positions match TRBD2. V shed 4 bases, J shed 7 bases, and the junction held 11 bases outside the gene matches. CDR1 is SGHDT, CDR2 YYEEEE, per germline. The CDR3 spans 15 residues. The CDR3 region has the DNA TGTGCCAGCAGCGAGACAATCCAGACTAGCAACATTCAGTACTTC. It yields the protein CASSETIQTSNIQYF.

The chain has TRBV12-5 and TRBJ2-1; D possibly corresponds to TRBD2 (5 bases). The CDR3 consists of 15 residues. V was cut by 1 base and J by 6 bases, with 13 bases left in between. Germline V gene sequence: CDR1 LGHNT, CDR2 FRNRAP. The CDR3 sequence: CASGLALFGGNEQFF. The CDR3 coding sequence is TGTGCTAGTGGTTTGGCCCTGTTCGGAGGCAATGAGCAGTTCTTC.

The chain uses TRBV6-5 and TRBJ1-1; D gene ambiguous. V lost 8 bases and J lost 0, with 7 bases in between. From germline, CDR1 is MNHEY and CDR2 SVGAGI. The CDR3 contains 12 residues. This CDR3 is CASRVMNTEAFF. The CDR3 nucleotides are TGTGCCAGCCGGGTAATGAACACTGAAGCTTTCTTT.

The V and J genes are TRBV9 and TRBJ2-3; 11 bases are shared with TRBD1. The CDR3 is 15 residues long. Trimming removed 0 bases from V and 4 bases from J; junction bases left unmatched: 1. Per germline, CDR1 SGDLS and CDR2 YYNGEE. The CDR3: CASSVGTGGADTQYF. The CDR3 DNA reads TGTGCCAGCAGCGTAGGGACAGGGGGCGCAGATACGCAGTATTTT.

This chain uses TRBV5-1 with TRBJ1-4; D unresolved. Germline V lookup: CDR1 SGHRS, CDR2 YFSETQ. This CDR3 comprises 15 residues. Trimming shortened V by 0 bases and J by 0 bases, and 6 bases separated the two germline ends. CDR3 in amino acids: CASSLESATNEKLFF. The CDR3 DNA reads as TGCGCCAGCAGCTTGGAGTCAGCAACTAATGAAAAACTGTTTTTT.

The chain employs TRBV5-1 and TRBJ1-1; D not resolved. Germline assignment: CDR1 SGHRS and CDR2 YFSETQ. This CDR3 comprises 13 residues. The germline V and J ends were trimmed by 4 bases and 4 bases, with 11 bases remaining between them. The CDR3: CASSTGLSTEAFF. The CDR3 DNA follows: TGCGCCAGCAGCACTGGACTTTCCACTGAAGCTTTCTTT.

The count of this clone is one. The V and J genes are TRBV24-1 and TRBJ2-7; 8 positions agree with TRBD1. The ends lost 4 bases at V and 8 bases at J; junction bases unmatched: 9. Germline V gene data show CDR1 as KGHDR and CDR2 as SFDVKD. The CDR3 sequence is 14 residues long. The CDR3 region has the DNA TGTGCCACCAGTGACATATTCGGGACAGGACAGCAGTACTTC. It specifies CATSDIFGTGQQYF.

The chain combines TRBV28 with TRBJ1-1, with 9 positions matching TRBD1. Looked up from germline, CDR1 is MDHEN and CDR2 is SYDVKM. Trimming removed 6 bases from V and 7 bases from J; junction bases left unmatched: 6. The CDR3 is made up of 13 amino acids. The CDR3 DNA sequence: TGTGCCAGCAGCCCGACAGGGGGGGTTGAAGCTTTCTTT. It encodes CASSPTGGVEAFF.

The chain is built from TRBV6-1 and TRBJ1-2; D is possibly TRBD1 (6 bases). CDR1 is MNHNS, CDR2 SASEGT, per germline. V was clipped by 3 bases and J by 2 bases, with 13 bases between them. The CDR3 is 15 residues long. This CDR3 reads CASSEGPGENYGYTF. The CDR3 coding sequence is TGTGCCAGCAGTGAGGGTCCAGGGGAGAACTATGGCTACACCTTC.

The V gene is TRBV2, the J gene TRBJ1-5; 10 bases are shared with TRBD1. The trim removed 6 bases at V and 4 bases at J, leaving 6 bases unmatched. In germline, CDR1 is SNHLY, CDR2 FYNNEI. CDR3 length: 15 residues. The CDR3: CASRPDRGENQPQHF. The CDR3 DNA sequence: TGTGCCAGCAGACCGGACAGGGGGGAGAATCAGCCCCAGCATTTT.

The CDR3 sequence: CASSPRVAGGDEQYF. The DNA for the CDR3 is TGTGCCAGCAGCCCTAGGGTGGCAGGGGGCGACGAGCAGTACTTC. The chain recombines TRBV2 with TRBJ2-7; 8 bases agree with TRBD1. Per germline, CDR1 SNHLY and CDR2 FYNNEI. V was clipped by 6 bases and J by 5 bases; unmatched bases: 12. This CDR3 contains 15 residues. Filled out from reference TRBV2 and TRBJ2-7, the complete variable domain reads EPEVTQTPSHQVTQMGQEVILRCVPISNHLYFYWYRQILGQKVEFLVSFYNNEISEKSEIFDDQFSVERPDGSNFTLKIRSTKLEDSAMYFCASSPRVAGGDEQYFGPGTRLTVT.

The CDR3 spells CASYAWEQFSGNTIYF. In nucleotides, the CDR3 is TGTGCCAGCTACGCATGGGAGCAGTTCTCTGGAAACACCATATATTTT. The chain links TRBV18 to TRBJ1-3; no clear D gene. Germline V lookup: CDR1 KGHSH, CDR2 LQKENI. Trimming left V 7 bases short and J 0 bases short, with 16 bases between. The CDR3 has 16 residues.

This sequence joins TRBV19 and TRBJ2-1; TRBD2 is a possible D gene (6 bases). This CDR3 has 14 amino acids. V was shortened by 6 bases and J by 9 bases, with 18 bases between the two germline ends. CDR1 is LNHDA and CDR2 is SQIVND in the germline V gene (reference sequence). The CDR3, as DNA: TGTGCCAGTAGGGCGGGCGGGGAAGGCGGTGAGCAGTTCTTC. Amino acid sequence: CASRAGGEGGEQFF.

The chain uses TRBV7-9 and TRBJ1-3; D might be TRBD1 (6 bases). Trimming removed 5 bases at V and 0 bases at J, with 11 bases between. This CDR3 has 15 residues. Germline CDR1 and CDR2: SEHNR and FQNEAQ (reference sequence). The chain's CDR3 is CASSPQGSSGNTIYF. CDR3 DNA: TGTGCCAGCAGCCCACAGGGTAGCTCTGGAAACACCATATATTTT.

This chain links TRBV3-1 (or the pseudogene TRBV3-2) with TRBJ1-6; D is undetermined. Trimming cost V 2 bases and J 8 bases, with 4 bases left between them. Germline-derived CDR1 and CDR2 are LGHDT and YNNKEL (reference sequence). This CDR3 spans 12 amino acids. For the CDR3, the DNA is TGTGCCAGCAGCCAACGCGATTCACCCCTCCACTTT. This encodes CASSQRDSPLHF.

The chain employs TRBV6-1 and TRBJ1-5, with a possible D match to TRBD1 (5 bases). The CDR3 sequence is 14 residues long. In germline, CDR1 is MNHNS, CDR2 SASEGT. Trimming took 2 bases from V and 7 from J, leaving 12 bases between them. Written as DNA, the CDR3 is TGTGCCAGCAGTGAACAAGGGGCAAGGCAGCCCCAGCATTTT. Residues: CASSEQGARQPQHF.

V is TRBV7-2 and J is TRBJ2-7; the D gene is possibly TRBD1 (6 bases). Per the germline V gene, CDR1 is SGHTA and CDR2 is FQGNSA. The CDR3 is made up of 14 amino acids. V gave up 2 bases and J gave up 6 bases, with 14 bases separating them. CDR3 sequence: CASSLRQGRSEQYF. The DNA of the CDR3 is TGTGCCAGCAGCTTAAGGCAGGGGCGGAGCGAGCAGTACTTC.

The rearrangement joins TRBV4-2 to TRBJ1-3; D remains ambiguous. The CDR3 consists of 16 residues. Germline CDR1 is LGHNA and CDR2 is YNFKEQ. With 1 base removed from V and 1 base from J, the gap between germline ends came to 11 bases. This chain's CDR3 is CASSQGGGASGNTIYF. The CDR3 nucleotides read TGTGCCAGCAGCCAAGGAGGCGGCGCTTCTGGAAACACCATATATTTT.

V is TRBV12-3 or TRBV12-4 and J is TRBJ2-1, with D possibly TRBD2 on 6 matching bases. Deletions cut 7 bases from V and 8 bases from J, with 12 bases between. The CDR3 is 12 amino acids. The CDR3 DNA reads as TGTGCCAGCACTGGGGGGTGGCATGAGCAGTTCTTC. Its protein product is CASTGGWHEQFF.

J is TRBJ2-2 and V is TRBV2, with 8 bases that match TRBD1. V shed 8 bases, J shed 1 base, and the junction held 12 bases outside the gene matches. Germline values: CDR1 SNHLY, CDR2 FYNNEI. CDR3 size: 17 residues. This CDR3 reads CASLRQGATRNTGELFF. The CDR3 nucleotides are TGTGCCAGCCTGAGGCAGGGGGCTACAAGGAACACCGGGGAGCTGTTTTTT.

This rearrangement joins TRBV4-1 to TRBJ2-5; 10 bases align to TRBD1. The trim removed 4 bases at V and 5 bases at J, leaving 4 bases unmatched. Germline CDR1 reads MGHRA; CDR2 reads YSYEKL. The CDR3 consists of 14 residues. The chain's CDR3 is CASSRGQGRETQYF. CDR3 DNA sequence: TGCGCCAGCAGCCGGGGACAGGGGAGGGAGACCCAGTACTTC.

The V gene is TRBV30, the J gene TRBJ1-2; TRBD1 agrees at 7 bases. J lost 0 bases, V lost 3 bases, and 22 bases had no gene match. CDR3 size: 20 residues. Germline CDR1 and CDR2: GTSNPN and SVGIG (reference sequence). CDR3 nucleotide sequence: TGTGCCTGGAGCAAGACCTCCATCCGCCCCACAGGGGATTCTAACTATGGCTACACCTTC. It encodes CAWSKTSIRPTGDSNYGYTF.

In nucleotides, the CDR3 is TGCGCCAGCAGCTTGGGAGGAGGGATGTCGAACACTGAAGCTTTCTTT. Translated, it gives CASSLGGGMSNTEAFF. The V gene is TRBV5-1, the J gene TRBJ1-1; no firm D call. The CDR3 runs to 16 residues. Germline CDR1 is SGHRS and CDR2 is YFSETQ. The germline V and J ends were trimmed by 0 bases and 1 base, with 13 bases remaining between them. Supplemented by reference TRBV5-1 and TRBJ1-1, the full variable domain reads KAGVTQTPRYLIKTRGQQVTLSCSPISGHRSVSWYQQTPGQGLQFLFEYFSETQRNKGNFPGRFSGRQFSNSRSEMNVSTLELGDSALYLCASSLGGGMSNTEAFFGQGTRLTVV.

This chain uses TRBV6-5 with TRBJ2-7, with 9 bases fitting TRBD1. The length of the CDR3 is 15 residues. Germline V lookup: CDR1 MNHEY, CDR2 SVGAGI. J gave up 2 bases and V 5 bases, and 7 bases lay outside the gene matches. The CDR3 sequence: CASSHRDRVAYEQYF. CDR3 coding DNA: TGTGCCAGCAGTCACCGGGACAGGGTTGCCTACGAGCAGTACTTC.

The rearrangement links TRBV7-9 to TRBJ1-1, with a tentative D call TRBD1 (6 bases). The ends were cut back, 0 bases at V and 4 bases at J, with 9 bases in the middle. The CDR3 has 14 residues. The V gene's germline CDR1 is SEHNR and CDR2 FQNEAQ (reference sequence). CDR3 DNA: TGTGCCAGCAGCTTAGCGCAAGGGGGCACTGAAGCTTTCTTT. Its protein product is CASSLAQGGTEAFF.

This clone was found a few times. The chain joins TRBV9 to TRBJ2-3, with D perhaps TRBD2 (5 bases). CDR1 is SGDLS and CDR2 is YYNGEE in the germline V gene. V was trimmed by 4 bases and J by 7 bases, leaving 10 bases between them. CDR3 size: 12 residues. The CDR3 DNA follows: TGTGCCAGCAGCCCGGGGAGCCATACGCAGTATTTT. It specifies CASSPGSHTQYF.

This clone has just one count. The V call is TRBV5-1, the J call TRBJ2-3; 9 positions match TRBD2. The V gene's germline CDR1 is SGHRS and CDR2 YFSETQ. Trimming removed 0 bases from V and 2 bases from J; junction bases left unmatched: 7. The CDR3 totals 17 residues. This CDR3 is CASSLGLAGEFTDTQYF. CDR3 DNA: TGCGCCAGCAGCTTGGGGTTAGCGGGGGAGTTCACAGATACGCAGTATTTT.